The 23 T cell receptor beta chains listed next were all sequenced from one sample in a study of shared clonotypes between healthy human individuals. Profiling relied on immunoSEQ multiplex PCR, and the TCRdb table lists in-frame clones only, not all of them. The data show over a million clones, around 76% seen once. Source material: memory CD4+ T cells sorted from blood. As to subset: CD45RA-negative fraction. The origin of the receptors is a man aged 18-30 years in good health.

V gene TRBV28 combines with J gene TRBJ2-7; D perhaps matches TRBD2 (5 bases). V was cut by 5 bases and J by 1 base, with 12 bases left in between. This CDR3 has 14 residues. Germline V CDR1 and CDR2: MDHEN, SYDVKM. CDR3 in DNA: TGTGCCAGCAGTCGTACGGGGTTGTCCTACGAGCAGTACTTC. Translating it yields CASSRTGLSYEQYF.

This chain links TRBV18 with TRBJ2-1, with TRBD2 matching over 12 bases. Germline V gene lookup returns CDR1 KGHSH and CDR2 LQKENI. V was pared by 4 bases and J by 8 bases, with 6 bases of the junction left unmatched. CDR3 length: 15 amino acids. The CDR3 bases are TGTGCCAGCTCACTACTAGCGGGAGGCATTGATGAGCAGTTCTTC. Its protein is CASSLLAGGIDEQFF.

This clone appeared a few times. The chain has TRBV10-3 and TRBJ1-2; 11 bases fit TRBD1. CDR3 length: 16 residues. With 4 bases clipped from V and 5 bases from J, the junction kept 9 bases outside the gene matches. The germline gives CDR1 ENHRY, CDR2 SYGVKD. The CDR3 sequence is CAISGKPGQGVYGYTF. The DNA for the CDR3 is TGTGCCATCAGTGGGAAACCGGGACAGGGGGTTTATGGCTACACCTTC.

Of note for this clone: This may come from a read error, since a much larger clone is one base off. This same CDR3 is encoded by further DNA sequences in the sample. CDR3 nucleotide sequence: TGTGCTTGGACCTTAGGACTAGCCCTAGAGACCCAGTACTTC. It translates to CAWTLGLALETQYF. The J gene is TRBJ2-5, the V gene TRBV30; 8 nucleotides agree with TRBD2. Germline loops: CDR1 GTSNPN, CDR2 SVGIG (reference sequence). This CDR3 spans 14 amino acids. Supplemented by reference TRBV30 and TRBJ2-5, the full variable domain reads SQTIHQWPATLVQPVGSPLSLECTVEGTSNPNLYWYRQAAGRGLQLLFYSVGIGQISSEVPQNLSASRPQDRQFILSSKKLLLSDSGFYLCAWTLGLALETQYFGPGTRLLVL.

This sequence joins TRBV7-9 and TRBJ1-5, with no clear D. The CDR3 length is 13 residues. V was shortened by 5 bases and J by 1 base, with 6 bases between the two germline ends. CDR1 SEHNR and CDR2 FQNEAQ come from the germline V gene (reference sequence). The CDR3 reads CASSVRSNQPQHF. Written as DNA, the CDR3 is TGTGCCAGCAGCGTTAGGAGCAATCAGCCCCAGCATTTT.

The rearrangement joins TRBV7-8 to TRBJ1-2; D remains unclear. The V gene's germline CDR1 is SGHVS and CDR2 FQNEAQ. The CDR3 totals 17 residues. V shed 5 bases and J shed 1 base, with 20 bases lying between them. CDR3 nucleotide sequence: TGTGCCAGCAGCCCAGCCTACTCAAGGGCCGGTAACTATGGCTACACCTTC. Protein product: CASSPAYSRAGNYGYTF. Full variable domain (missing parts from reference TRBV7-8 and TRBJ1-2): GAGVSQSPRYKVAKRGQDVALRCDPISGHVSLFWYQQALGQGPEFLTYFQNEAQLDKSGLPSDRFFAERPEGSVSTLKIQRTQQEDSAVYLCASSPAYSRAGNYGYTFGSGTRLTVV.

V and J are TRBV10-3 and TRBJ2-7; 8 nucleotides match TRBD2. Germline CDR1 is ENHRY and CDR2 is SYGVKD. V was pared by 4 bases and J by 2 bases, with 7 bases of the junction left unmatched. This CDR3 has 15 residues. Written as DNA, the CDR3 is TGTGCCATCAGTGGTCCGGCGGGGGGAACCTACGAGCAGTACTTC. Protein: CAISGPAGGTYEQYF.

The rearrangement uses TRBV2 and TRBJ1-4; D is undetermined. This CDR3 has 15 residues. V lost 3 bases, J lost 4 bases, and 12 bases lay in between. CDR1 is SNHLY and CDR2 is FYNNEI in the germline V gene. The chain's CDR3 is CASSDHGRFNEKLFF. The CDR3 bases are TGTGCCAGCAGTGATCACGGGCGGTTTAATGAAAAACTGTTTTTT.

The CDR3 sequence is CAWSELGPKYEQYF. Written as DNA, the CDR3 is TGTGCCTGGAGTGAACTAGGCCCAAAATACGAGCAGTACTTC. The chain links TRBV30 to TRBJ2-5, with D possibly being TRBD2 (5 bases). TRBJ2-7 explains the end of the DNA better; the J call may be wrong. The germline V gene has CDR1 GTSNPN and CDR2 SVGIG (reference sequence). The CDR3 covers 14 residues.

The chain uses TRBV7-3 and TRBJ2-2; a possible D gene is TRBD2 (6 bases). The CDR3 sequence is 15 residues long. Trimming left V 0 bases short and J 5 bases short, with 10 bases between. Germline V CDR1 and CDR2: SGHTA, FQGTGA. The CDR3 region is CASSLTLGGTGELFF. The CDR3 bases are TGTGCCAGCAGCTTAACGTTAGGAGGGACCGGGGAGCTGTTTTTT.

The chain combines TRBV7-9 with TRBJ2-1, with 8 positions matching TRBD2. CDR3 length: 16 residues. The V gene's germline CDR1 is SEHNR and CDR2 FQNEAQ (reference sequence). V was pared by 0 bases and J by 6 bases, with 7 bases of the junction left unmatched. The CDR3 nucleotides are TGTGCCAGCAGCTTAGCATTGGCGGGGGGCCCCAATGAGCAGTTCTTC. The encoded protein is CASSLALAGGPNEQFF.

CDR3 amino acids: CASSEASRTGDGYTF. DNA of the CDR3: TGTGCCAGCAGTGAAGCATCGAGGACAGGGGATGGCTACACCTTC. The chain carries TRBV2 and TRBJ1-2, with 9 bases matching TRBD1. The CDR3 extends over 15 amino acids. J lost 6 bases, V lost 0 bases, and 5 bases had no gene match. The germline V gene encodes CDR1 SNHLY and CDR2 FYNNEI.

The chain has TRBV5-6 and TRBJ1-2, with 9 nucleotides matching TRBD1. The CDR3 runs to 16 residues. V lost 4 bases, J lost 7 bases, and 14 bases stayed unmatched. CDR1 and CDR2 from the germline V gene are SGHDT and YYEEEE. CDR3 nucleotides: TGTGCCAGCAGCCCAGGGACCGGGACAGGGCAGGCTGGCTACACCTTC. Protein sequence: CASSPGTGTGQAGYTF.

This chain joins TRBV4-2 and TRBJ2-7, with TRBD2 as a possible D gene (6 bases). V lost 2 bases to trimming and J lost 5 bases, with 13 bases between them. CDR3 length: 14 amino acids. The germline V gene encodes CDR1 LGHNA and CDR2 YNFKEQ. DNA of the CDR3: TGTGCCAGCAGCCAAAATTTACTAGCTGACGAGCAGTACTTC. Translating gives CASSQNLLADEQYF.

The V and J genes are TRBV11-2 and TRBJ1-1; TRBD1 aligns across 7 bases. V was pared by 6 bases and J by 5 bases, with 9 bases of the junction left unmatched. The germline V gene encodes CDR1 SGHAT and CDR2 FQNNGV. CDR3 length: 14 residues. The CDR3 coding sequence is TGTGCCAGCAGTTGGGCAGGGGGGTCAACTGAAGCTTTCTTT. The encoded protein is CASSWAGGSTEAFF.

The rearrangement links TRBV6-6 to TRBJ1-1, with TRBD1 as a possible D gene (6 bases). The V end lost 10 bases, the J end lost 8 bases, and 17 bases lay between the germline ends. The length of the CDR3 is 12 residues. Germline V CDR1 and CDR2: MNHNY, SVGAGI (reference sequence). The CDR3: CATLRSGAEAFF. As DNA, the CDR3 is TGTGCCACCCTCAGGTCGGGGGCCGAAGCTTTCTTT.

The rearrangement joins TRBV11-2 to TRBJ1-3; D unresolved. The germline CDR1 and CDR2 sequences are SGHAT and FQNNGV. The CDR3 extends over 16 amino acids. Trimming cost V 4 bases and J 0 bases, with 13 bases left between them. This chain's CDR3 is CASSWGRTVSGNTIYF. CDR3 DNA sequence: TGTGCCAGCAGCTGGGGTCGGACCGTCTCTGGAAACACCATATATTTT.

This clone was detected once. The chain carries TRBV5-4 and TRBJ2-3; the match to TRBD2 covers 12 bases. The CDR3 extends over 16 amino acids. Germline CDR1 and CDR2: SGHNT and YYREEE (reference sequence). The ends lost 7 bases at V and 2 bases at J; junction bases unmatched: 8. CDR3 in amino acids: CASGTLAGGHTDTQYF. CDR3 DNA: TGTGCCAGCGGGACTCTAGCGGGGGGGCACACAGATACGCAGTATTTT.

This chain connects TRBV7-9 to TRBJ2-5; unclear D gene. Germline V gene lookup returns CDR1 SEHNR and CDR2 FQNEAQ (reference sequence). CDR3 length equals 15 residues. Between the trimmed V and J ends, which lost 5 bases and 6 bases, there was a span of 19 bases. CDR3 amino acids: CASSLGHFDLKTQYF. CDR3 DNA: TGTGCCAGCAGCCTCGGTCATTTTGATCTGAAGACCCAGTACTTC.

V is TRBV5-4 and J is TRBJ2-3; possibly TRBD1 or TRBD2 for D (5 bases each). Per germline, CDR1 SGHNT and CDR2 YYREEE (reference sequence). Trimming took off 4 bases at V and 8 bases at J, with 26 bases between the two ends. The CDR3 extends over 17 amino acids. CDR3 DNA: TGTGCCAGCAGCCCGCCAGGGAGTATGGTCACAGTGGGTACGCAGTATTTT. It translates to CASSPPGSMVTVGTQYF. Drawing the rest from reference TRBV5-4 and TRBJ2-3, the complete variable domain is ETGVTQSPTHLIKTRGQQVTLRCSSQSGHNTVSWYQQALGQGPQFIFQYYREEENGRGNFPPRFSGLQFPNYSSELNVNALELDDSALYLCASSPPGSMVTVGTQYFGPGTRLTVL.

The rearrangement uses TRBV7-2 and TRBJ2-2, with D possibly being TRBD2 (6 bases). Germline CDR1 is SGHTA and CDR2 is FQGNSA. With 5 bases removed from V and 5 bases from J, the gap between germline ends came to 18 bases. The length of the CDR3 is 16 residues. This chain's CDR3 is CASSLTSVSSTGELFF. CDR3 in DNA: TGTGCCAGCAGCCTGACTAGTGTTTCGTCAACCGGGGAGCTGTTTTTT.

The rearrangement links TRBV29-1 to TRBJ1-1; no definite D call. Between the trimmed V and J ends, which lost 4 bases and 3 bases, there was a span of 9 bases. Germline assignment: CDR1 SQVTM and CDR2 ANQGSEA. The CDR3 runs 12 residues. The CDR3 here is CSVGERYTEAFF. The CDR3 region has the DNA TGCAGCGTTGGCGAGAGGTACACTGAAGCTTTCTTT.

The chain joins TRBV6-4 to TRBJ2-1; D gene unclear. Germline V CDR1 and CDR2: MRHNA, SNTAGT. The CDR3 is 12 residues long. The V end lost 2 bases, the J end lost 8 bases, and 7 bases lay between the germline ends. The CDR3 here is CASSDGRYEQFF. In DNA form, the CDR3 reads TGTGCCAGCAGTGACGGGCGCTATGAGCAGTTCTTC.